The 10 T cell receptor beta chains presented below share a single source sample, sequenced in a study of T cells after yellow fever vaccination. Using its own MiXCR run on the 5' RACE reads, TCRdb lists one record per CDR3 protein. The table has some 340,000 distinct CDR3 sequences, over 3.5% seen once. Source: PBMCs, taken 5 days after the yellow fever booster vaccination. These receptors were obtained from a man aged 18-30 years who received the YFV17D yellow fever vaccine.

There are a few counts of this clonotype. V is TRBV28 and J is TRBJ1-2, with D unresolved. The V gene's germline CDR1 is MDHEN and CDR2 SYDVKM. Trimming pared 6 bases from V and 7 bases from J, leaving 12 bases between. CDR3 size: 12 residues. The CDR3 nucleotides read TGTGCCAGCAGCCCTCACGGAGGTGGCTACACCTTC. Translating gives CASSPHGGGYTF.

This clonotype has at least ten counts. The chain has TRBV19 and TRBJ1-5; unclear D gene. The CDR3 sequence is 15 residues long. Per the germline V gene, CDR1 is LNHDA and CDR2 is SQIVND (reference sequence). Trimming took off 6 bases at V and 7 bases at J, with 19 bases between the two ends. The CDR3 protein is CASSIYSDFNQPQHF. The DNA of the CDR3 is TGTGCCAGTAGCATATATAGTGATTTTAACCAGCCCCAGCATTTT.

This clonotype was seen at least ten times. The chain links TRBV5-1 to TRBJ2-3; tentatively, D is TRBD2 (6 bases). The CDR3 has 14 amino acids. The germline V gene encodes CDR1 SGHRS and CDR2 YFSETQ. The V end lost 4 bases, the J end lost 5 bases, and 14 bases lay between the germline ends. The CDR3 sequence is CASSKDAGRDTQYF. For the CDR3, the DNA is TGCGCCAGCAGCAAGGACGCGGGGCGAGATACGCAGTATTTT.

This clonotype occurred many times. J is TRBJ1-1 and V is TRBV5-1; a possible D gene is TRBD1 (6 bases). CDR3 length equals 15 residues. With 2 bases removed from V and 0 bases from J, the gap between germline ends came to 11 bases. The germline gives CDR1 SGHRS, CDR2 YFSETQ. The CDR3 sequence is CASSLIGTLNTEAFF. The CDR3 DNA follows: TGCGCCAGCAGCTTAATCGGGACATTGAACACTGAAGCTTTCTTT. The full variable domain, rest sourced from reference TRBV5-1 and TRBJ1-1, is KAGVTQTPRYLIKTRGQQVTLSCSPISGHRSVSWYQQTPGQGLQFLFEYFSETQRNKGNFPGRFSGRQFSNSRSEMNVSTLELGDSALYLCASSLIGTLNTEAFFGQGTRLTVV.

The J gene is TRBJ2-7, the V gene TRBV3-1; D is perhaps TRBD1 (5 bases). Germline CDR1 is LGHDT and CDR2 is YNNKEL (reference sequence). Trimming stripped 4 bases from V and 0 bases from J, with 13 bases between. This CDR3 contains 15 residues. The CDR3 sequence is CASSPPSGHSYEQYF. The CDR3, as DNA: TGTGCCAGCAGCCCGCCCTCAGGGCACTCCTACGAGCAGTACTTC.

This clonotype was detected only a few times. V and J are TRBV7-9 and TRBJ1-2; 7 bases match TRBD1. J lost 4 bases, V lost 5 bases, and 7 bases had no gene match. CDR1 SEHNR and CDR2 FQNEAQ come from the germline V gene (reference sequence). The CDR3 extends over 14 amino acids. The CDR3 loop reads CASSHDREVYGYTF. CDR3 bases: TGTGCCAGCAGCCACGACAGGGAAGTCTATGGCTACACCTTC. The whole variable domain, filled in from reference TRBV7-9 and TRBJ1-2, reads DTGVSQNPRHKITKRGQNVTFRCDPISEHNRLYWYRQTLGQGPEFLTYFQNEAQLEKSRLLSDRFSAERPKGSFSTLEIQRTEQGDSAMYLCASSHDREVYGYTFGSGTRLTVV.

In its sample, this clonotype was seen a few times. CDR3 loop: CASSLQGARGGKLFF. CDR3 bases: TGTGCCAGCAGTTTACAGGGGGCGCGTGGAGGAAAACTGTTTTTT. V is TRBV6-5 and J is TRBJ1-4, with TRBD1 identical over 9 bases. V shed 4 bases, J shed 10 bases, and the junction held 10 bases outside the gene matches. Germline lookup yields CDR1 MNHEY and CDR2 SVGAGI. The CDR3 sequence is 15 residues long.

This clonotype was seen many times. The V gene is TRBV7-9, the J gene TRBJ1-1, with D maybe TRBD1 (6 bases). Trimming shortened V by 7 bases and J by 1 base, and 16 bases separated the two germline ends. CDR3 length: 15 residues. Per germline, CDR1 SEHNR and CDR2 FQNEAQ (reference sequence). Written as DNA, the CDR3 is TGTGCCAGCACCCACCGACAGGACCCGAACACTGAAGCTTTCTTT. It translates to CASTHRQDPNTEAFF.

The chain employs TRBV6-6 and TRBJ2-1, with D perhaps TRBD2 (5 bases). Germline assignment: CDR1 MNHNY and CDR2 SVGAGI (reference sequence). V was cut by 0 bases and J by 0 bases, with 9 bases left in between. This CDR3 spans 16 amino acids. CDR3 nucleotide sequence: TGTGCCAGCAGTTACTCTCGGGAAAGCTCCTACAATGAGCAGTTCTTC. Protein sequence: CASSYSRESSYNEQFF.

The chain combines TRBV7-9 with TRBJ2-6, with D perhaps matching TRBD2 (5 bases). In germline, CDR1 is SEHNR, CDR2 FQNEAQ (reference sequence). CDR3 length: 15 residues. The germline V and J ends were trimmed by 1 base and 3 bases, with 7 bases remaining between them. CDR3 coding DNA: TGTGCCAGCAGCTTAGGAGGGTTTGGGGCCAACGTCCTGACTTTC. Encoded protein: CASSLGGFGANVLTF. Filled out from reference TRBV7-9 and TRBJ2-6, the complete variable domain reads DTGVSQNPRHKITKRGQNVTFRCDPISEHNRLYWYRQTLGQGPEFLTYFQNEAQLEKSRLLSDRFSAERPKGSFSTLEIQRTEQGDSAMYLCASSLGGFGANVLTFGAGSRLTVL.